The rows below give T cell receptor beta chains drawn from one sample of a study of beta chain features in type 1 diabetes. Produced via immunoSEQ multiplex PCR; TCRdb's table is partial and in-frame only. The sample consists of 40,000 to 65,000 clones, 60% to 70% of them appearing once. Sequencing was carried out using stem cell memory CD4+ T cells from blood. The source of these receptors is a woman aged 30 to 39 with type 1 diabetes. CDR3s include the opening cysteine and the closing phenylalanine or tryptophan. D genes are given only for firm matches. Clone size appears in some rows only: once, few, many, or a class for an expanded clone.

D gene	V gene	J gene	clone size	CDR3 protein	CDR3 DNA
NA	TRBV5-1	TRBJ1-2	NA	CASSRTGLIDGYTF	TGCGCCAGCAGCCGGACCGGACTCATCGATGGCTACACCTTC
NA	TRBV6-6	TRBJ2-4	NA	CASSGPGNIQYF	TGTGCCAGTAGCGGACCCGGGAACATTCAGTACTTC
NA	TRBV18	TRBJ2-2	NA	CASSPGAAVGELFF	TGTGCCAGCTCACCAGGGGCTGCGGTCGGGGAGCTGTTTTTT
TRBD2	TRBV7-7	TRBJ2-1	NA	CASSLGASGSYNEQFF	TGTGCTAGCAGCTTAGGGGCTAGCGGGTCCTACAATGAGCAGTTCTTC
TRBD1	TRBV18	TRBJ1-2	NA	CASSPAGTGSLGYGYTF	TGTGCCAGCTCACCCGCCGGGACAGGGTCTCTTGGCTATGGCTACACCTTC
TRBD1	TRBV6-1	TRBJ1-4	NA	CASIFDREYEKLFF	TGTGCCAGCATCTTCGACAGGGAGTATGAAAAACTGTTTTTT
TRBD1	TRBV7-9	TRBJ1-1	NA	CASSLREGAGTEAFF	TGTGCCAGCAGCTTACGGGAGGGGGCCGGCACTGAAGCTTTCTTT
NA	TRBV29-1	TRBJ1-1	NA	CSVGNGEWEAFF	TGCAGCGTTGGGAACGGGGAATGGGAGGCTTTCTTT
TRBD1	TRBV29-1	TRBJ1-2	few	CSVPYRGSYGYTF	TGCAGCGTTCCTTACAGGGGAAGCTATGGCTACACCTTC
NA	TRBV7-2	TRBJ2-5	NA	CASSFSGQETQYF	TGTGCCAGCAGCTTTAGCGGCCAAGAGACCCAGTACTTC
NA	TRBV29-1	TRBJ2-7	NA	CSGGDGTYEQYF	TGCAGCGGGGGGGACGGTACCTACGAGCAGTACTTC
NA	TRBV7-2	TRBJ1-1	few	CASSLVQGNTEAFF	TGTGCCAGCAGCTTAGTACAGGGGAACACTGAAGCTTTCTTT
TRBD2	TRBV19	TRBJ2-3	NA	CASGGVAGVRTDTQYF	TGTGCCAGTGGGGGGGTAGCGGGAGTAAGAACAGATACGCAGTATTTT
NA	TRBV5-1	TRBJ1-5	NA	CASSPGGGQPQHF	TGCGCCAGCAGCCCCGGGGGTGGCCAGCCCCAGCATTTT
NA	TRBV6-5	TRBJ1-1	NA	CASSYSRVTEAFF	TGTGCCAGCAGTTACTCGAGGGTCACTGAAGCTTTCTTT
TRBD2	TRBV28	TRBJ2-1	few	CASSLAGGSYNEQFF	TGTGCCAGCAGTTTAGCGGGAGGTTCATACAATGAGCAGTTCTTC
NA	TRBV5-1	TRBJ2-5	NA	CASSPGTVEGETQYF	TGCGCCAGCAGCCCGGGGACGGTGGAGGGGGAGACCCAGTACTTC
TRBD1	TRBV5-6	TRBJ1-2	NA	CASSLEWDRGGGYTF	TGTGCCAGCAGCTTGGAGTGGGACAGGGGAGGAGGCTACACCTTC
TRBD2	TRBV7-9	TRBJ2-1	NA	CASSLRAGAGNEQFF	TGTGCCAGCAGCTTACGAGCGGGAGCTGGCAATGAGCAGTTCTTC
TRBD1	TRBV6-6	TRBJ2-1	NA	CASSIQGNEQFF	TGTGCCAGCAGTATACAGGGGAATGAGCAGTTCTTC
TRBD1	TRBV18	TRBJ2-7	NA	CASSPQETGTYEQYF	TGTGCCAGCTCACCACAGGAGACAGGGACCTACGAGCAGTACTTC
TRBD1	TRBV30	TRBJ2-5	NA	CAWTDDRAQETQYF	TGTGCCTGGACTGACGACAGGGCCCAAGAGACCCAGTACTTC
TRBD2	TRBV2	TRBJ2-5	NA	CASTSGRPPGTQYF	TGTGCCAGCACTAGCGGGAGGCCCCCGGGGACCCAGTACTTC
NA	TRBV28	TRBJ1-2	few	CASSPDSYGYTF	TGTGCCAGCAGTCCTGACAGCTATGGCTACACCTTC
TRBD2	TRBV9	TRBJ2-7	few	CASSLAGQGYEQYF	TGTGCCAGCAGCCTAGCGGGCCAGGGCTACGAGCAGTACTTC
TRBD2	TRBV7-2	TRBJ2-2	NA	CASSQIAGLEGELFF	TGTGCCAGCAGCCAAATAGCGGGACTTGAGGGGGAGCTGTTTTTT
TRBD2	TRBV2	TRBJ2-2	NA	CASKSSGRYTGELFF	TGTGCCAGCAAATCTAGCGGGAGATACACCGGGGAGCTGTTTTTT
NA	TRBV29-1	TRBJ1-1	NA	CSAVGRLNTEAFF	TGCAGCGCCGTGGGCAGACTGAACACTGAAGCTTTCTTT
TRBD1	TRBV5-4	TRBJ2-6	NA	CASSHRTGSRGGANVLTF	TGTGCCAGCAGCCATCGGACAGGGAGCCGAGGTGGGGCCAACGTCCTGACTTTC
NA	TRBV28	TRBJ2-7	NA	CASSLRGSTSYEQYF	TGTGCCAGCAGTTTGAGAGGGTCGACCTCCTACGAGCAGTACTTC
NA	TRBV19	TRBJ2-1	NA	CASSIKSSRGNEQFF	TGTGCCAGTAGTATAAAATCCTCACGGGGCAATGAGCAGTTCTTC
NA	TRBV7-9	TRBJ1-1	few	CASSPHHEAFF	TGTGCCAGCAGCCCACATCATGAAGCTTTCTTT